This T cell receptor (beta chain) was recovered during a study of identical twins. Study results and limitations: In cord blood, abundant beta clonotypes had fewer insertions; memory showed no trend.

About this clonotype: Its antigen remains unidentified.

Template switching added a universal primer site; cDNA carried unique molecular identifiers. TCRdb recomputed calls from the 5' RACE reads with MiXCR, one row per CDR3 protein. This repertoire shows 200,000 to 250,000 distinct CDR3 sequences, approximately 8.3% found once; its top ten account for about 2%. These data are also associated with another study on yellow fever vaccine responses in identical twins. That source reports: Twins reportedly showed a vaccine T cell response that seemed partly convergent and partly personalized.

This TCR derives from a woman between 18 and 29 years old in good health. The sample comprised memory (CD45RO+) T cells sorted from blood.

CDR3 in DNA: TGCAGTGCTCGCGCGACTAGCGGTTACTACGAGCAGTACTTC. Encoded protein: CSARATSGYYEQYF. The chain combines TRBV20-1 with TRBJ2-7, with 9 bases fitting TRBD2. This CDR3 contains 14 residues. Germline CDR1 and CDR2: DFQATT and SNEGSKA (reference sequence). With 5 bases clipped from V and 3 bases from J, the junction kept 8 bases outside the gene matches.